This T cell receptor (beta chain) was captured by sequencing in a study of PD-1 blockade in classical Hodgkin lymphoma. Study-level information: With a 2-week interval, patients received intravenous nivolumab at 3 mg/kg. The study, taken as a whole, reports: Before treatment, TCR diversity in newly diagnosed patients was reportedly lower than in healthy donors. When nivolumab was started under 1 year after ASCT, patients were excluded.

Using immunoSEQ multiplex PCR, the repertoire was profiled, and TCRdb retains in-frame clones only, with some absent. This table holds tens of thousands of clones, about 85% found once. The CDR3 covers 16 residues. CDR1 KGHSH and CDR2 LQKENI come from the germline V gene. After removal of 4 bases from V and 6 bases from J, the junction contained 5 bases not matched to a gene. Every single patient, without exception, relapsed after autologous stem cell transplantation, and brentuximab vedotin exposure varied. Magnetic negative selection was used to purify CD4+ T cells from thawed PBMCs. The sample holds a few counts of this clone. The antigen remains undetermined.

Sequencing used CD4+ T cells from blood, obtained at baseline. The rearrangement uses TRBV18 and TRBJ2-1, with 14 bases lining up with TRBD2. This receptor was identified in a human donor with classical Hodgkin lymphoma. The DNA of the CDR3 is TGTGCCAGCTCACTAGGACTAGCGGGAGGCAGCAATGAGCAGTTCTTC. Translated: CASSLGLAGGSNEQFF.